Below, 23 T cell receptor beta chains from the same sample are listed, as sequenced in a study of T-cell memory formation after mild COVID-19. TCRdb recomputed calls from the 5' RACE reads with MiXCR, one row per CDR3 protein. The sample shows some 300,000 distinct CDR3 sequences, 20% to 25% of them seen only once. The sample comprised PBMCs or a T cell subset sorted from them (not recorded which). These receptors were collected from a man aged 18 to 35 who had mild COVID-19 (a few samples of this study predate the infection). Cell type and time point are not known.

This clonotype has a single count. The V call is TRBV12-3 or TRBV12-4, the J call TRBJ2-3; 11 bases match TRBD2. V trimming: 10 bases; J trimming: 6 bases; junction bases outside the gene matches: 12. The CDR3 runs 15 residues. In DNA form, the CDR3 reads TGTGCCATCAGCCTTAGCGGGGGGGACCCGGATACGCAGTATTTT. Protein sequence: CAISLSGGDPDTQYF.

The rearrangement uses TRBV5-6 and TRBJ2-1; no firm D call. V was cut by 0 bases and J by 7 bases, with 20 bases left in between. CDR1 is SGHDT and CDR2 is YYEEEE in the germline V gene. CDR3 length: 17 residues. The CDR3 protein is CASSLVVLAPKGNEQFF. The CDR3 nucleotides read TGTGCCAGCAGCTTGGTAGTTTTGGCCCCAAAAGGAAATGAGCAGTTCTTC.

The genes are TRBV18 and TRBJ1-1; D is ambiguous. Trimming removed 1 base from V and 4 bases from J, with 10 bases in between. The CDR3 spans 14 residues. CDR1 and CDR2 from the germline V gene are KGHSH and LQKENI. This CDR3 reads CASSPLGRGTEAFF. CDR3 in DNA: TGTGCCAGCTCACCACTGGGTCGAGGCACTGAAGCTTTCTTT.

This CDR3 reads CASSLAGAGGTQYF. In nucleotides, the CDR3 is TGTGCCAGCAGTTTAGCCGGGGCCGGCGGGACCCAGTACTTC. The chain links TRBV28 to TRBJ2-5; either TRBD1 or TRBD2 may supply D (5 bases each). The V and J ends lost 2 bases and 7 bases respectively, with 14 bases between them. There are 14 residues in the CDR3. Looked up from germline, CDR1 is MDHEN and CDR2 is SYDVKM.

The CDR3 DNA sequence: TGTGCCAGCAGTCCAACGGTCACTACACAACCCCTCCACTTT. Encoded protein: CASSPTVTTQPLHF. The chain employs TRBV28 and TRBJ1-6; D remains unclear. Germline lookup yields CDR1 MDHEN and CDR2 SYDVKM. Trimming pared 5 bases from V and 12 bases from J, leaving 17 bases between. The CDR3 sequence is 14 residues long.

Regarding this clonotype: Just one base apart from a much larger clone, this may be a read error. The chain carries TRBV4-1 and TRBJ2-1; D ambiguous. The CDR3 loop spans 13 amino acids. V shed 0 bases and J shed 2 bases, with 2 bases lying between them. Germline V gene data show CDR1 as MGHRA and CDR2 as YSYEKL. CDR3 in amino acids: CASSQDPYNEQFF. CDR3 DNA: TGCGCCAGCAGCCAAGACCCCTACAATGAGCAGTTCTTC.

The sample holds a few counts of this clonotype. The chain uses TRBV6-6 and TRBJ2-3; D assignment may be TRBD1 or TRBD2 (5 bases each). Germline V lookup: CDR1 MNHNY, CDR2 SVGAGI (reference sequence). The CDR3 sequence is 11 residues long. V was clipped by 5 bases and J by 14 bases, with 14 bases between them. The CDR3 bases are TGTGCCAGCAGTCTTTTTCGGGACCGGTATTTT. Residues: CASSLFRDRYF.

This clonotype was seen more than once but under ten times. V usage is TRBV6-2 or TRBV6-3 and J usage is TRBJ1-1, with a possible D match to TRBD1 (5 bases). This CDR3 spans 14 amino acids. Germline values: CDR1 MNHEY, CDR2 SVGEGT. Between the trimmed V and J ends, which lost 1 base and 1 base, there was a span of 7 bases. Written as DNA, the CDR3 is TGTGCCAGCAGTTACTGGGGCGAGAACACTGAAGCTTTCTTT. As protein: CASSYWGENTEAFF.

V usage is TRBV5-1 and J usage is TRBJ1-6, with 8 bases that match TRBD1. CDR1 is SGHRS, CDR2 YFSETQ, per germline. V shed 6 bases, J shed 8 bases, and the junction held 7 bases outside the gene matches. The CDR3 loop spans 14 amino acids. This CDR3 is CASTGTGTDSPLHF. The CDR3 DNA reads as TGCGCCAGCACCGGGACAGGTACGGATTCACCCCTCCACTTT.

This clonotype has more than one count but fewer than ten. The DNA for the CDR3 is TGTGCCAGCAGCTTAGCCCTTAGGAGCTCCTACGAGCAGTACGTC. Translation gives CASSLALRSSYEQYV. This rearrangement joins TRBV7-2 to TRBJ2-7, with D unresolved. Germline V CDR1 and CDR2: SGHTA, FQGNSA. CDR3 length: 15 residues. The V end was cut by 0 bases, the J end by 0 bases, with 9 bases between.

This clonotype has a handful of counts. This rearrangement joins TRBV12-3 or TRBV12-4 to TRBJ1-3; tentatively, D is TRBD1 (5 bases). V dropped 6 bases and J dropped 0 bases, with 12 bases sitting between them. This CDR3 contains 15 residues. CDR3 sequence reads: CASSPGGASGNTIYF. The DNA for the CDR3 is TGTGCCAGCAGCCCAGGAGGGGCCTCTGGAAACACCATATATTTT.

This clonotype was detected a few times. This chain uses TRBV15 with TRBJ2-7, with no clear D. This CDR3 is built from 14 residues. The germline CDR1 and CDR2 sequences are LNHNV and YYDKDF (reference sequence). Between the trimmed V and J ends, which lost 1 base and 6 bases, there was a span of 13 bases. DNA of the CDR3: TGTGCCACCAGCAGAGGCGGCGGCCTGGGCGAGCAGTACGTC. Translated, it gives CATSRGGGLGEQYV.

The CDR3 loop reads CASNVLLAGGRNEQFF. CDR3 nucleotide sequence: TGTGCCAGCAACGTGCTCCTAGCGGGGGGGAGGAATGAGCAGTTCTTC. The chain links TRBV5-5 to TRBJ2-1; 12 nucleotides align to TRBD2. After removal of 6 bases from V and 7 bases from J, the junction contained 11 bases not matched to a gene. The germline V gene encodes CDR1 SGHKS and CDR2 YYEKEE (reference sequence). The CDR3 sequence is 16 residues long. Based on the CDR3 plus reference TRBV5-5 and TRBJ2-1, the full variable domain is DAGVTQSPTHLIKTRGQQVTLRCSPISGHKSVSWYQQVLGQGPQFIFQYYEKEERGRGNFPDRFSARQFPNYSSELNVNALLLGDSALYLCASNVLLAGGRNEQFFGPGTRLTVL.

This clonotype has more than one count but fewer than ten. The chain carries TRBV20-1 and TRBJ1-1, with a weak D call TRBD1 (6 bases). Per the germline V gene, CDR1 is DFQATT and CDR2 is SNEGSKA (reference sequence). Trimming removed 3 bases from V and 1 base from J, with 9 bases in between. The CDR3 sequence is 13 residues long. The CDR3: CSASRDTNTEAFF. CDR3 nucleotide sequence: TGCAGTGCTAGCCGGGACACGAACACTGAAGCTTTCTTT.

The chain uses TRBV3-1 and TRBJ2-5, with 10 bases lining up with TRBD1. The length of the CDR3 is 19 residues. From germline, CDR1 is LGHDT and CDR2 YNNKEL (reference sequence). The J segment lost 5 bases and the V segment lost 3 bases, leaving 18 bases of the junction unmatched. CDR3 residues: CASSQPRQGAAGRKETQYF. The CDR3 DNA reads TGTGCCAGCAGCCAGCCTAGACAGGGGGCGGCAGGCAGGAAGGAGACCCAGTACTTC.

The chain has TRBV7-2 and TRBJ2-3; no firm D call. The V gene lost 6 bases and the J gene lost 0 bases, with 7 bases spanning the gap. CDR1 is SGHTA and CDR2 is FQGNSA in the germline V gene. The CDR3 has 13 residues. The CDR3 DNA reads as TGTGCCAGCAGTCATACTAGCACAGATACGCAGTATTTT. This gives the protein CASSHTSTDTQYF.

In this sample, this clonotype turned up a few times. The chain is built from TRBV15 and TRBJ2-3; 7 bases match TRBD2. Germline V gene sequence: CDR1 LNHNV, CDR2 YYDKDF (reference sequence). There are 15 residues in the CDR3. V lost 1 base and J lost 1; bases outside the gene matches: 2. The CDR3 spells CATSRVAGGTDTQYF. Written as DNA, the CDR3 is TGTGCCACCAGCAGAGTTGCGGGGGGCACAGATACGCAGTATTTT.

This clonotype was seen many times. The chain combines TRBV5-1 with TRBJ1-1; D remains ambiguous. The germline gives CDR1 SGHRS, CDR2 YFSETQ. Deletions cut 1 base from V and 5 bases from J, with 6 bases between. The CDR3 contains 12 residues. The CDR3 coding sequence is TGCGCCAGCAGCTTGACGGGGACTGAAGCTTTCTTT. This codes for CASSLTGTEAFF.

V usage is TRBV7-2 and J usage is TRBJ2-3; 8 nucleotides line up with TRBD2. Trimming took 1 base from V and 2 from J; bases not matched to a gene: 8. The CDR3 runs to 17 residues. The germline V gene has CDR1 SGHTA and CDR2 FQGNSA. The CDR3: CASSLGYSGGLTDTQYF. The CDR3 DNA is TGTGCCAGCAGCTTAGGATACAGCGGGGGCCTCACAGATACGCAGTATTTT.

This chain uses TRBV29-1 with TRBJ2-1, with D unclear. The CDR3 consists of 13 residues. The V end lost 2 bases, the J end lost 9 bases, and 14 bases lay between the germline ends. Germline V lookup: CDR1 SQVTM, CDR2 ANQGSEA. CDR3 residues: CSVELGQSGEQFF. The CDR3 DNA is TGCAGCGTTGAACTAGGGCAGTCCGGTGAGCAGTTCTTC.

This clonotype has at least ten counts. This rearrangement joins TRBV6-4 to TRBJ2-3; 10 nucleotides line up with TRBD2. The CDR3 sequence is 15 residues long. CDR1 is MRHNA, CDR2 SNTAGT, per germline. V gave up 2 bases and J gave up 2 bases; unmatched junction bases: 1. DNA of the CDR3: TGTGCCAGCAGTGACAGCGGGGGGGCCACAGATACGCAGTATTTT. Amino acid sequence: CASSDSGGATDTQYF.

The V gene is TRBV6-1, the J gene TRBJ1-4, with D hard to call. CDR1 and CDR2 (germline): MNHNS, SASEGT. The ends were cut back, 3 bases at V and 10 bases at J, with 3 bases in the middle. This CDR3 is built from 10 residues. CDR3 in amino acids: CASSDGKLFF. In nucleotides, the CDR3 is TGTGCCAGCAGTGATGGAAAACTGTTTTTT.

The chain links TRBV10-2 to TRBJ2-7; 13 bases are a match to TRBD2. V trimming: 6 bases; J trimming: 4 bases; junction bases outside the gene matches: 3. CDR1 and CDR2 from the germline V gene are WSHSY and SAAADI. The CDR3 is 14 amino acids. The CDR3 DNA sequence: TGCGCCAGCAGGGGACTAGCGGGGAATTACGAGCAGTACGTC. Its protein product is CASRGLAGNYEQYV.